A single sample gave rise to the 19 T cell receptor beta chains below, sequenced in a study of blood T cells in healthy people across ages. Alongside a J-beta primer mix, a sample-barcoded 5' primer served in a second PCR lasting 7 to 11 cycles. TCRdb fed the 5' RACE reads into MiXCR, producing one record per CDR3 protein. Here the sample spans about 1.4 million distinct CDR3 sequences, approximately 60% being singletons. Material: blood. The origin of the receptors is a young man in good health.

The chain has TRBV20-1 and TRBJ2-7; TRBD2 matches 15 bases. Near its end, the DNA agrees better with TRBJ2-5, so the J call may be wrong. CDR3 size: 13 residues. CDR1 is DFQATT, CDR2 SNEGSKA, per germline (reference sequence). CDR3 residues: CSAGGLAGGTQYF. The CDR3 DNA follows: TGCAGTGCTGGGGGACTAGCGGGAGGGACCCAGTACTTC.

This chain links TRBV6-5 with TRBJ2-1; 8 bases agree with TRBD2. CDR1 and CDR2 (germline): MNHEY, SVGAGI. The CDR3 loop spans 16 amino acids. With 1 base clipped from V and 2 bases from J, the junction kept 4 bases outside the gene matches. DNA for the CDR3: TGTGCCAGCAGTTACTATGGTAGCGGGACCTACAATGAGCAGTTCTTC. Its translation: CASSYYGSGTYNEQFF.

About this clonotype itself: The junction departs from the called germline gene at one end, perhaps through a read error. V and J are TRBV9 and TRBJ2-4; perhaps TRBD2 as D (5 bases). CDR1 and CDR2 (germline): SGDLS, YYNGEE. The CDR3 spans 15 residues. Here the CDR3 DNA reads TGTGCCTGCAGCTCTGGAGGTATAGCCAAAAACATTCAGTACTTC. It specifies CACSSGGIAKNIQYF.

The chain combines TRBV24-1 with TRBJ2-7, with TRBD1 matching over 8 bases. This CDR3 spans 19 amino acids. Germline lookup yields CDR1 KGHDR and CDR2 SFDVKD. V was pared by 1 base and J by 5 bases, with 18 bases of the junction left unmatched. The CDR3 bases are TGTGCCACCAGTGATTTAGTGGGGACAGGTATCATCCTAAGCAACGAGCAGTACTTC. Its protein is CATSDLVGTGIILSNEQYF.

The chain joins TRBV27 to TRBJ2-7; possibly TRBD2 for D (6 bases). V was clipped by 5 bases and J by 6 bases, with 14 bases between them. The CDR3 consists of 13 residues. Germline V gene sequence: CDR1 MNHEY, CDR2 SMNVEV (reference sequence). DNA of the CDR3: TGTGCCAGCAGTGGGGGTAGAGCGGGCGAGCAGTACTTC. Protein sequence: CASSGGRAGEQYF.

This clonotype was found a few times. The V and J genes are TRBV6-6 and TRBJ1-1; D is unclear. The length of the CDR3 is 13 residues. CDR1 MNHNY and CDR2 SVGAGI come from the germline V gene (reference sequence). The V end was cut by 2 bases, the J end by 12 bases, with 16 bases between. CDR3 residues: CASSYSGTAESFF. The CDR3 DNA reads TGTGCCAGCAGTTACAGCGGAACGGCGGAATCTTTCTTT.

This chain connects TRBV15 to TRBJ2-7; D is uncertain. The CDR3 extends over 13 amino acids. The germline gives CDR1 LNHNV, CDR2 YYDKDF (reference sequence). The germline V and J ends were trimmed by 0 bases and 2 bases, with 5 bases remaining between them. The CDR3 loop is CATSRDRPYEQYF. In nucleotides, the CDR3 is TGTGCCACCAGCAGAGACCGACCCTACGAGCAGTACTTC.

J is TRBJ2-3 and V is TRBV6-6, with D possibly being TRBD1 or TRBD2 (6 bases each). V dropped 0 bases and J dropped 6 bases, with 13 bases sitting between them. Per the germline V gene, CDR1 is MNHNY and CDR2 is SVGAGI (reference sequence). The CDR3 runs 15 residues. CDR3 region: CASSYSNGGGDTQYF. The CDR3 nucleotides are TGTGCCAGCAGTTACTCGAACGGGGGCGGTGATACGCAGTATTTT.

The chain combines TRBV7-2 with TRBJ2-3; TRBD1 is a possible D gene (6 bases). The length of the CDR3 is 15 residues. Looked up from germline, CDR1 is SGHTA and CDR2 is FQGNSA. V lost 5 bases and J lost 4, with 16 bases in between. Written as DNA, the CDR3 is TGTGCCAGCAGCCCCGAGGGGGTTATCTCAGATACGCAGTATTTT. Its translation is CASSPEGVISDTQYF.

The chain carries TRBV2 and TRBJ2-2; 9 positions agree with TRBD2. V lost 2 bases to trimming and J lost 5 bases; unmatched junction nucleotides: 3. The CDR3 length is 15 residues. Germline V gives CDR1 SNHLY, CDR2 FYNNEI. CDR3 DNA: TGTGCCAGCAGTGAAATAGCGGGAGTTACCGGGGAGCTGTTTTTT. It is translated as CASSEIAGVTGELFF.

As regards this clonotype: A much larger clonotype is one base distant, so this may be a read error. The J gene is TRBJ1-5, the V gene TRBV20-1; perhaps TRBD1 as D (5 bases). V lost 3 bases and J lost 4, with 7 bases in between. Germline CDR1 reads DFQATT; CDR2 reads SNEGSKA (reference sequence). This CDR3 has 12 amino acids. The CDR3 reads CSASGGNQPQHF. Here the CDR3 DNA reads TGCAGTGCTAGCGGGGGAAATCAGCCCCAGCATTTT.

Points on this clonotype: One junction end disagrees with the germline gene, perhaps due to a read error. J is TRBJ2-7 and V is TRBV7-9, with D perhaps TRBD1 (6 bases). The CDR3 is 14 amino acids. Per germline, CDR1 SEHNR and CDR2 FQNEAQ (reference sequence). CDR3 sequence (DNA): TGTGCCAGCAGCTTAGGCACAGGGCGCTACGATCAGTACTTC. This gives the protein CASSLGTGRYDQYF.

The chain has TRBV12-3 or TRBV12-4 and TRBJ2-1; D is unclear. This CDR3 comprises 16 residues. V was shortened by 6 bases and J by 4 bases, with 19 bases between the two germline ends. The CDR3 here is CASRDTVTFFYNEQFF. CDR3 DNA sequence: TGTGCCAGCAGGGATACCGTGACCTTCTTTTACAATGAGCAGTTCTTC.

The gene calls are TRBV4-1 and TRBJ1-2; a possible D gene is TRBD1 (6 bases). Germline loops: CDR1 MGHRA, CDR2 YSYEKL. This CDR3 region has 16 residues. V was pared by 1 base and J by 2 bases, with 14 bases between. The CDR3 spells CASSQVSAGENYGYTF. DNA of the CDR3: TGCGCCAGCAGCCAAGTTTCTGCAGGGGAGAACTATGGCTACACCTTC.

V usage is TRBV7-2 and J usage is TRBJ2-5; perhaps TRBD2 as D (7 bases). The end of the DNA is better explained by TRBJ2-7, so the J call may be wrong. The CDR3 spans 15 residues. Germline CDR1 is SGHTA and CDR2 is FQGNSA. CDR3 region: CASSSSGGVPYEQYF. The CDR3 coding sequence is TGTGCCAGCAGCTCTTCGGGGGGCGTTCCCTACGAGCAGTACTTC.

The count of this clonotype is one. The chain couples TRBV20-1 to TRBJ2-3, with D unresolved. Germline V lookup: CDR1 DFQATT, CDR2 SNEGSKA (reference sequence). The CDR3 has 14 amino acids. With 6 bases removed from V and 6 bases from J, the gap between germline ends came to 19 bases. CDR3 bases: TGCAGTGCGCCCCCATGGAGTGTAGGGGATACGCAGTATTTT. Translation gives CSAPPWSVGDTQYF.

V and J are TRBV4-3 and TRBJ2-5, with D perhaps being TRBD1 or TRBD2 (5 bases each). The V gene lost 3 bases and the J gene lost 0 bases, with 11 bases spanning the gap. Germline V CDR1 and CDR2: LGHNA, YSLEER. The length of the CDR3 is 15 residues. The DNA of the CDR3 is TGCGCCAGCAGCCAGATGAGGGGCAACCAAGAGACCCAGTACTTC. This codes for CASSQMRGNQETQYF.

This rearrangement joins TRBV6-5 to TRBJ1-4; the match to TRBD1 covers 8 bases. The CDR3 is 14 residues long. The germline V gene has CDR1 MNHEY and CDR2 SVGAGI. V lost 7 bases, J lost 5 bases, and 6 bases stayed unmatched. CDR3 region: CASTNRGGNEKLFF. The DNA for the CDR3 is TGTGCCAGCACTAACAGGGGGGGGAATGAAAAACTGTTTTTT.

The rearrangement joins TRBV28 to TRBJ2-1; 10 bases match TRBD2. The junction had 5 bases not matched to a gene; V was cut back by 11 bases and J by 1 base. The CDR3 spans 14 residues. CDR1 is MDHEN, CDR2 SYDVKM, per germline. The CDR3 here is CACRTSGSYNEQFF. For the CDR3, the DNA is TGTGCCTGCCGGACTAGCGGATCCTACAATGAGCAGTTCTTC. The full variable domain, completed using reference TRBV28 and TRBJ2-1, is DVKVTQSSRYLVKRTGEKVFLECVQDMDHENMFWYRQDPGLGLRLIYFSYDVKMKEKGDIPEGYSVSREKKERFSLILESASTNQTSMYLCACRTSGSYNEQFFGPGTRLTVL.